A selection of T cell receptor beta chains follows, all from one sample in a study of blood T cell repertoires in COVID-19. Data came from immunoSEQ multiplex PCR; TCRdb stores just in-frame clones and leaves some out. The data contain approximately 230,000 clones, approximately 90% of them singletons. Input material: PBMCs or T cells enriched from blood (not recorded which). These receptor sequences come from a woman in her 30s who had recovered from COVID-19. Both conserved end residues are part of each CDR3. The D gene is left open where the match is weak. Part of the rows lack a size; the others show once, few, many or a class for expanded clones.

>TRBD2|TRBJ2-1|TRBV11-3|.
TGTGCCAGCAGCTTAGATCGAGCGGGAGCCTACAATGAGCAGTTCTTC
CASSLDRAGAYNEQFF
>.|TRBJ1-6|TRBV9|.
TGTGCCAGCAGCGTAGGTGGGGCTTCACCCCTCCACTTT
CASSVGGASPLHF
>TRBD1|TRBJ2-2|TRBV28|.
TGTGCCACCAAAACGACAGGGAGACCCGGGGAGCTGTTTTTT
CATKTTGRPGELFF
>.|TRBJ2-5|TRBV19|.
TGTGCCAGTAGTATTGGCGGCCGATGGGAGACCCAGTACTTC
CASSIGGRWETQYF
>TRBD2|TRBJ2-3|TRBV9|.
TGTGCCAGCAGCCTCACACGGGGGGGTCCAGTATTT
CASSLTRGGPVF
>.|TRBJ1-5|TRBV28|.
TGTGCCAGCAGGGGGGGGCAGGGGAATCAGCCCCAGCATTTT
CASRGGQGNQPQHF
>TRBD1|TRBJ1-2|TRBV27|.
TGTGCCAGCAGTTCGGGACAGGGGGCTAGTAACTATGGCTACACCTTC
CASSSGQGASNYGYTF
>TRBD2|TRBJ2-3|TRBV24-1|once
TGTGCCACCAGTGATGGTTTTTTAGGAGCCGGGACTAGCGGGAGTGGTGGGACAGATACGCAGTATTTT
CATSDGFLGAGTSGSGGTDTQYF
>TRBD2|TRBJ2-5|TRBV6-5|.
TGTGCCAGCAGCCTAAGCGGGAGTAGGGAGACCCAGTACTTC
CASSLSGSRETQYF
>TRBD1|TRBJ2-1|TRBV5-1|.
TGCGCCAGCAGCTCGGACGGACAGGGGCTATACAATGAGCAGTTCTTC
CASSSDGQGLYNEQFF
>.|TRBJ2-1|TRBV28|.
TGTGCCAGCAGTCTACCTCCCCCGTGGGAGGTTCAGAACAATGAGCAGTTCTTC
CASSLPPPWEVQNNEQFF
>TRBD1|TRBJ2-3|TRBV7-3|.
TGTGCCAGCAGCCTAGACAGGGGCTATGCAGATACGCAGTATTTT
CASSLDRGYADTQYF
>.|TRBJ1-2|TRBV7-9|.
TGTGCCAGCAGCCCAACCCAGGGTCACGATGGCTACACCTTC
CASSPTQGHDGYTF
>.|TRBJ1-2|TRBV6-5|once
TGTGCCAGCACCAACACAGGGTTTTACGGCTACACCTTC
CASTNTGFYGYTF
>TRBD2|TRBJ2-1|TRBV29-1|few
TGCAGCGTGTCCTCTCCGGGACTAGCGGGGGTACCCAATGAGCAGTTCTTC
CSVSSPGLAGVPNEQFF
>.|TRBJ1-6|TRBV4-3|.
TGCGCCAGCAGCCAAGATAACGGGGCCTATAATTCACCCCTCCACTTT
CASSQDNGAYNSPLHF
>.|TRBJ1-2|TRBV27|.
TGTGCCAGCAGTTTAAAAGGTACAGCTAACTATGGCTACACCTTC
CASSLKGTANYGYTF
>.|TRBJ1-1|TRBV28|.
TGTGCCAGCAGTTTACTTTCCCGGGGGTTAACCATGAACACTGAAGCTTTCTTT
CASSLLSRGLTMNTEAFF
>.|TRBJ1-3|TRBV4-1|.
TGCGCCAGCAGCCAGGATGCGACAGCGTCTCCTGGAAACACCATATATTTT
CASSQDATASPGNTIYF
>.|TRBJ1-1|TRBV19|.
TGTGCCAGTAATGGGGGCCAGGGAGCTTTCTTT
CASNGGQGAFF
>.|TRBJ2-2|TRBV30|.
TGTGCCTGGAAGTTGGGAGAACGGGCCGGGGAGCTGTTTTTT
CAWKLGERAGELFF
>.|TRBJ2-1|TRBV12-3/TRBV12-4|.
TGTGCCAGCAGTTGGGACTCAAGGGAGCAGTTCTTC
CASSWDSREQFF
>.|TRBJ1-2|TRBV29-1|.
TGCAGCGTATTCCGGACAGATGGCTACACCTTC
CSVFRTDGYTF
>.|TRBJ2-2|TRBV10-2|.
TGCGCCAGCAAGATCGGGGGAGGAAACACCGGGGAGCTGTTTTTT
CASKIGGGNTGELFF
>.|TRBJ1-2|TRBV29-1|.
TGCAGCGGGAATACCGGGACAAGCTATGGCTACACCTTC
CSGNTGTSYGYTF
>TRBD1|TRBJ1-3|TRBV5-4|.
TGTGCCAGCAGCATCGGGACAGGCCCTTCAAACACCATATATTTT
CASSIGTGPSNTIYF
>.|TRBJ2-1|TRBV14|.
TGTGCCAGCAGCCAAGTCGGGTTCTCCTACAATGAGCAGTTCTTC
CASSQVGFSYNEQFF
>.|TRBJ1-4|TRBV18|.
TGTGCCAGCTCAGGAGGGAGGAATGAAAAACTGTTTTTT
CASSGGRNEKLFF